This TCR beta chain was retrieved from a study of post-analysis software for immune sequencing data. Study at large: Both relapsing-remitting and secondary progressive multiple sclerosis featured among the disease courses, as did progressive-relapsing multiple sclerosis. General study findings and limits: The five TRBV segments detected at higher frequency in patients than in controls included TRBV5-6, TRBV5-1 and TRBV20-1. Versus controls, multiple sclerosis patients showed significantly lower diversity (normalized Chao1). The authors found that F measure strongly co-clustered same-batch samples.

Comment on this clonotype: What it binds is unknown. Since a much larger clone is just one base distant, this may be a read error.

Germline V gene data show CDR1 as ENHRY and CDR2 as SYGVKD. The CDR3 runs to 16 residues. V was clipped by 7 bases and J by 7 bases; unmatched bases: 14. Libraries were made from TCR beta cDNA, and they carried unique molecular identifiers. Between about 1 and 11 million T cells gave rise to about 450,000 cDNA molecules. TCRdb reprocessed the PCR reads with MiXCR, giving one entry per CDR3 protein. The sample lists 150,000 to 200,000 distinct CDR3 sequences; roughly 31% were seen once. The clonotype comes from a girl under 18 with multiple sclerosis. The sample taken for sequencing was blood. The chain links TRBV10-3 to TRBJ2-1, with 9 bases matching TRBD2. The CDR3 DNA is TGTGCCATCACCGACCCTACCCTAGCGGGATGGAATGAGCAGTTCTTC. Amino acid sequence: CAITDPTLAGWNEQFF.